This TCR beta chain is from a study of T cells after yellow fever vaccination. Study at large: Fractions of limited cellularity were prepared by means of SMART-Seq v4 Ultra Low Input.

Regarding the study as a whole: Clonotypes shared by both compartments, CD4 and CD8, made up a small share. A secondary response was less intense yet reached its peak sooner, at day 5 versus 15.

The authors made TCR cDNA by 5'RACE template switching, adding a universal primer site and UMIs. TCRdb analysed the 5' RACE reads with MiXCR anew, one entry per CDR3 protein. Of 300,000 to 400,000 distinct CDR3 sequences listed, about an eighth are singletons. In regard to this clonotype: Its antigen is undetermined.

The sample here was CD4+ T cells sorted from PBMCs, taken 15 days after the yellow fever booster vaccination. The TCR sequence derives from a man in his late teens or twenties who received the YFV17D yellow fever vaccine.

The CDR3, as DNA: TGTGCCTGGAGTGTATGGGATGGCTACACCTTC. This encodes CAWSVWDGYTF. This chain joins TRBV30 and TRBJ1-2; D unresolved. V was shortened by 0 bases and J by 6 bases, with 5 bases between the two germline ends. CDR1 is GTSNPN, CDR2 SVGIG, per germline (reference sequence). The CDR3 sequence is 11 residues long.